This TCR beta chain was documented in a study of blood T cells in healthy people across ages. In the case of this clonotype: Its antigen is currently unknown. One base away lies a much larger clone, so this may be a sequencing read error.

CDR3 length: 12 residues. Trimming took off 8 bases at V and 0 bases at J, with 8 bases between the two ends. CDR1 is SGHTA, CDR2 FQGTGA, per germline. Notes on the study in general: Correlation between TCR beta diversity and naive T cell percentage was strong.

For the second PCR, which ran for 7 to 11 cycles, a sample-barcoded 5' primer and a J-beta primer mix were used. The template-switch adaptor was a 5' adaptor with 12 random nucleotides. It tagged each cDNA molecule. Each CDR3 protein gets one entry after TCRdb re-called the 5' RACE reads with MiXCR. The table lists some 1.5 million distinct CDR3 sequences, roughly 27% of them singletons. Per-sample yields of isolated PBMCs were at least 7 million. The specimen sequenced was blood. The sequence was obtained from a woman aged 25 to 39 in good health. The chain combines TRBV7-3 with TRBJ2-7; D gene ambiguous. CDR3 coding DNA: TGTGCCAGCCTCCTCCTCTCCTACGAGCAGTACTTC. It is translated as CASLLLSYEQYF.